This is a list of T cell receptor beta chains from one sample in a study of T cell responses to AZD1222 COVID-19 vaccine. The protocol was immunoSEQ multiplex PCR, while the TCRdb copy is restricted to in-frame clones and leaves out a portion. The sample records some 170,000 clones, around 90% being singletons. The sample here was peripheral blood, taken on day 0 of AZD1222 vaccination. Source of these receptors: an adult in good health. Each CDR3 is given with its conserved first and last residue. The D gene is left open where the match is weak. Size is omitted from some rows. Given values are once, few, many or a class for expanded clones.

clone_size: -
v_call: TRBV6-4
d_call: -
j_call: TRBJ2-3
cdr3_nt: TGTGCCAGCGCTAGCGAGGGGGGCACAGATACGCAGTATTTT
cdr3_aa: CASASEGGTDTQYF

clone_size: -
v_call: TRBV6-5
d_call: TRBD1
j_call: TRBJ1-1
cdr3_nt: TGTGCCAGCAGTTACTCTATACAGGGGTACACTGAAGCTTTCTTT
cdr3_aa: CASSYSIQGYTEAFF

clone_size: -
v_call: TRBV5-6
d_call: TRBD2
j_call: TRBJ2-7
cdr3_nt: TGTGCCAGCAGCTTGATCAGAGGGACTACGTTCTACGAGCAGTACTTC
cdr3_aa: CASSLIRGTTFYEQYF

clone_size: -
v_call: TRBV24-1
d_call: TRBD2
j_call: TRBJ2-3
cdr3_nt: TGTGCCACCGGGAGGCCTAGCGGGAGGGCGAGTCGCACAGATACGCAGTATTTT
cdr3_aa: CATGRPSGRASRTDTQYF

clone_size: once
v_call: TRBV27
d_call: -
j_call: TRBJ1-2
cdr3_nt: TGTGCCAGCAGTGCCACAGACCAGGCCGGCTACACCTTC
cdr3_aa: CASSATDQAGYTF

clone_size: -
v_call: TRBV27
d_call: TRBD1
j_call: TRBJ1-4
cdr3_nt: TGTGCCAGCCAGCGACAGGGGGTCGGGGAAAAACTGTTTTTT
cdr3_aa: CASQRQGVGEKLFF

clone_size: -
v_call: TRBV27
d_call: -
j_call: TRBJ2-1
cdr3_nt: TGTGCCAGCAAGCGTCCCGGGGAACCAGGCTCCTACAATGAGCAGTTCTTC
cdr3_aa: CASKRPGEPGSYNEQFF

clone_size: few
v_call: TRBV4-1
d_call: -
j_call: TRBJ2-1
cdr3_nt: TGCGCCAGCAGCTCGACCCCCGGGAGATCCTACAATGAGCAGTTCTTC
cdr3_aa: CASSSTPGRSYNEQFF

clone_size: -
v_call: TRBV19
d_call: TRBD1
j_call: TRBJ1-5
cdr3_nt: TGTGCCAGTATGGACAGGCAGAGCAATCAGCCCCAGCATTTT
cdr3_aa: CASMDRQSNQPQHF

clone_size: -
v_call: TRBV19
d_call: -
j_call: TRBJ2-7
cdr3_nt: TGTGCCAGTAGTCCACGACCGACAGGACTCTACGAGCAGTACTTC
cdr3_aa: CASSPRPTGLYEQYF

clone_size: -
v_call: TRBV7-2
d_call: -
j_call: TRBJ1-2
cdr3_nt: TGTGCCAGCAGCCCTCAGGCTAACTATGGCTACACCTTC
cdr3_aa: CASSPQANYGYTF

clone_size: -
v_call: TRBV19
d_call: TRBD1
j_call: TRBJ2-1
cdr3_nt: TGTGCCAGTTGTGAGGACAGGGGTTCGTACAATGAGCAGTTCTTC
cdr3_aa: CASCEDRGSYNEQFF

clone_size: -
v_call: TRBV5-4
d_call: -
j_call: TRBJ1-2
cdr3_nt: TGTGCCAGCAGCTTCTCCGGGGGAGGCTATGGCTACACCTTC
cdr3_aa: CASSFSGGGYGYTF

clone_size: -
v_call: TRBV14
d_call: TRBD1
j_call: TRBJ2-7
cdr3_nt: TGTGCCAGCAGCCAAGGACAGGGGCCCTACGAGCAGTACTTC
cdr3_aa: CASSQGQGPYEQYF

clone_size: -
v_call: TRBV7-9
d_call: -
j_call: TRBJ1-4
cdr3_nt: TGTGCCAGCAGCTTATCTAGGGATAATGAAAAACTGTTTTTT
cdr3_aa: CASSLSRDNEKLFF

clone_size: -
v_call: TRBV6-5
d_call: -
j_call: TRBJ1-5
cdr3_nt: TGTGCCAGCAGTTACTCTCCAGTCGAGCCCCAGCATTTT
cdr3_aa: CASSYSPVEPQHF

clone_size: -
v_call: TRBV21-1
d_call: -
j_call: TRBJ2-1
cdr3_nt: TGTGCCAGCAGCAAAACTAGCGGGAGCCCCCTTAATGAGCAGTTCTTC
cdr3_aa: CASSKTSGSPLNEQFF